The clone carrying this TCR beta chain came up a few times. The antigen is unknown. The data were obtained in a study of blood T cells in healthy people across ages. Findings and limits, study-wide: Aged donors had fewer naive CD4+ cells and lower diversity than long-lived donors. Unsorted PBMCs blocked a conclusive comparison of naive and antigen-experienced cells.

Germline V lookup: CDR1 SGHVS, CDR2 FQNEAQ. The CDR3 loop spans 14 amino acids. V gave up 5 bases and J gave up 1 base, with 11 bases separating them. PCR was performed a second time for 7 to 11 cycles using a sample-barcoded 5' primer and a J-beta primer mix. TCRdb recomputed calls from the 5' RACE reads with MiXCR, one row per CDR3 protein. Among around 600,000 distinct CDR3 sequences listed, more than 45% were seen once. Extractions gave at least 6 micrograms of total RNA per sample. The receptor comes from an elderly man in good health. Source material: blood. The chain recombines TRBV7-8 with TRBJ2-5, with D tentatively TRBD1 (5 bases). CDR3 bases: TGTGCCAGCAGCCAAGACAGTACCCAAGAGACCCAGTACTTC. Protein: CASSQDSTQETQYF.